What follows is one T cell receptor beta chain and its context. V shed 6 bases and J shed 0 bases, with 15 bases lying between them. CDR3 length: 15 residues. Germline V gene lookup returns CDR1 SGHRS and CDR2 YFSETQ. Generated by immunoSEQ multiplex PCR, the TCRdb table keeps only in-frame clones and is missing some. Of about 210,000 clones listed, approximately 80% are singletons. These data originate in a study of blood T cell repertoires in COVID-19. The chain employs TRBV5-1 and TRBJ1-1, with TRBD1 as a possible D gene (5 bases). The clonotype was recovered from a woman aged 80 or over with COVID-19, enrolled during active disease. The sequencing sample was made of peripheral blood. The CDR3 here is CASTERGGLNTEAFF. DNA of the CDR3: TGCGCCAGCACGGAGCGGGGCGGGTTGAACACTGAAGCTTTCTTT.